This entry lists 26 T cell receptor beta chains sequenced from one sample in a study of T cells after yellow fever vaccination. TCRdb analysed the 5' RACE reads with MiXCR anew, one entry per CDR3 protein. The sample records some 200,000 distinct CDR3 sequences, approximately 3.3% being singletons. Sequencing was performed on CD4+ T cells sorted from PBMCs, taken 10 days after the yellow fever booster vaccination. The source is a man between 18 and 29 years old who received the YFV17D yellow fever vaccine.

There are a few counts of this clonotype. V is TRBV4-1 and J is TRBJ2-2; tentative D call: TRBD1 (5 bases). Trimming cost V 6 bases and J 6 bases, with 14 bases left between them. The CDR3 loop spans 14 amino acids. Germline V gene lookup returns CDR1 MGHRA and CDR2 YSYEKL. DNA for the CDR3: TGCGCCAGCAGACCTACCAGGGTCCCCGGGGAGCTGTTTTTT. Its translation is CASRPTRVPGELFF.

The J gene is TRBJ1-2, the V gene TRBV5-1; 11 nucleotides agree with TRBD1. The CDR3 contains 17 residues. V dropped 2 bases and J dropped 5; count of bases not matched to a gene: 11. The germline V gene encodes CDR1 SGHRS and CDR2 YFSETQ. This CDR3 is CASSFDGQGARYYGYTF. CDR3 DNA sequence: TGCGCCAGCAGCTTCGATGGACAGGGGGCGCGTTATTATGGCTACACCTTC.

V gene TRBV20-1 combines with J gene TRBJ2-7, with TRBD1 matching over 10 bases. This CDR3 spans 15 amino acids. CDR1 DFQATT and CDR2 SNEGSKA come from the germline V gene (reference sequence). With 5 bases clipped from V and 2 bases from J, the junction kept 9 bases outside the gene matches. The CDR3 sequence: CSAYDPGQGPYEQYF. The CDR3 nucleotides read TGCAGTGCTTACGATCCGGGACAGGGGCCCTACGAGCAGTACTTC.

The chain carries TRBV18 and TRBJ2-5, with 7 bases aligning to TRBD1. V was pared by 4 bases and J by 5 bases, with 4 bases of the junction left unmatched. The CDR3 totals 13 residues. Germline V CDR1 and CDR2: KGHSH, LQKENI. The CDR3 loop reads CASSRRGLETQYF. CDR3 sequence (DNA): TGTGCCAGCTCACGCAGGGGGTTGGAGACCCAGTACTTC.

The sample holds many counts of this clonotype. The chain combines TRBV5-1 with TRBJ1-2; D is unresolved. CDR1 is SGHRS, CDR2 YFSETQ, per germline. The CDR3 length is 15 residues. The V and J ends lost 3 bases and 0 bases respectively, with 12 bases between them. Written as DNA, the CDR3 is TGCGCCAGCAGCTACATTTACCCAGCTAACTATGGCTACACCTTC. Encoded protein: CASSYIYPANYGYTF. Filled out from reference TRBV5-1 and TRBJ1-2, the complete variable domain reads KAGVTQTPRYLIKTRGQQVTLSCSPISGHRSVSWYQQTPGQGLQFLFEYFSETQRNKGNFPGRFSGRQFSNSRSEMNVSTLELGDSALYLCASSYIYPANYGYTFGSGTRLTVV.

The chain employs TRBV18 and TRBJ2-7, with D perhaps being TRBD1 or TRBD2 (5 bases each). The CDR3 is 15 residues long. The germline gives CDR1 KGHSH, CDR2 LQKENI. V was trimmed by 3 bases and J by 4 bases, leaving 16 bases between them. DNA for the CDR3: TGTGCCAGCTCACCCGGGACGGAGGCATTTTACGAGCAGTACGTC. Encoded protein: CASSPGTEAFYEQYV.

The sample holds many counts of this clonotype. V is TRBV24-1 and J is TRBJ1-1; D remains ambiguous. The germline gives CDR1 KGHDR, CDR2 SFDVKD. V was pared by 4 bases and J by 7 bases, with 9 bases between. This CDR3 contains 12 residues. CDR3 amino acids: CATSEPGGEAFF. The CDR3 nucleotides read TGTGCCACCAGTGAGCCCGGCGGTGAAGCTTTCTTT.

This clonotype was counted ten times or more. V and J are TRBV29-1 and TRBJ2-2, with a tentative D call TRBD1 (5 bases). Germline values: CDR1 SQVTM, CDR2 ANQGSEA. The CDR3 sequence is 13 residues long. Trimming removed 4 bases at V and 3 bases at J, with 9 bases between. This chain's CDR3 is CSVVRVDTGELFF. CDR3 nucleotides: TGCAGCGTTGTCAGGGTTGACACCGGGGAGCTGTTTTTT.

This clonotype occurred many times. J is TRBJ1-6 and V is TRBV11-2, with unresolved D. The ends were cut back, 2 bases at V and 8 bases at J, with 10 bases in the middle. The CDR3 is made up of 14 amino acids. Per the germline V gene, CDR1 is SGHAT and CDR2 is FQNNGV. The CDR3 region is CASSLLDMDSPLHF. CDR3 bases: TGTGCCAGCAGCTTACTGGATATGGATTCACCCCTCCACTTT.

This clonotype has a count of ten or more. This rearrangement joins TRBV5-1 to TRBJ2-2; D is ambiguous. The V gene lost 1 base and the J gene lost 9 bases, with 7 bases spanning the gap. The CDR3 has 12 residues. Germline V gives CDR1 SGHRS, CDR2 YFSETQ. CDR3 DNA sequence: TGCGCCAGCAGCTTGTTTGAGTGGGAGCTGTTTTTT. This translates into CASSLFEWELFF.

This clonotype has a handful of counts. CDR3 in amino acids: CASSLGGNREKLFF. The CDR3 DNA reads as TGTGCCAGCAGCTTGGGGGGGAATCGAGAAAAACTGTTTTTT. The rearrangement uses TRBV5-6 and TRBJ1-4, with D possibly matching TRBD1 (5 bases). CDR1 is SGHDT, CDR2 YYEEEE, per germline. This CDR3 has 14 amino acids. Trimming shortened V by 0 bases and J by 8 bases, and 11 bases separated the two germline ends.

There are many counts of this clonotype. The V gene is TRBV18, the J gene TRBJ2-7; D call uncertain. Germline CDR1 and CDR2: KGHSH and LQKENI. The CDR3 spans 15 residues. Between the trimmed V and J ends, which lost 3 bases and 3 bases, there was a span of 15 bases. The CDR3, as DNA: TGTGCCAGCTCACCTAGTGGGTTGGGGTACTACGAGCAGTACGTC. Its protein product is CASSPSGLGYYEQYV.

Ten or more counts support this clonotype. The V and J genes are TRBV6-5 and TRBJ2-7, with D unresolved. Trimming left V 2 bases short and J 8 bases short, with 13 bases between. This CDR3 has 13 residues. Germline CDR1 MNHEY, CDR2 SVGAGI. The CDR3 protein is CASSYEPSRQQYF. CDR3 nucleotides: TGTGCCAGCAGTTACGAACCCAGTCGGCAGCAGTACTTC.

V usage is TRBV12-3 or TRBV12-4 and J usage is TRBJ2-2; 9 nucleotides line up with TRBD2. CDR3 length equals 16 residues. J was trimmed by 1 base and V by 3 bases; bases with no gene match: 3. The DNA for the CDR3 is TGTGCCAGCAGTTTGGTTAGCGGGGGGAACACCGGGGAGCTGTTTTTT. As protein: CASSLVSGGNTGELFF.

A few counts support this clonotype. The chain uses TRBV9 and TRBJ2-3; D is uncertain. V lost 6 bases and J lost 2, with 13 bases in between. Germline assignment: CDR1 SGDLS and CDR2 YYNGEE. The CDR3 consists of 14 residues. CDR3 bases: TGTGCCAGCACCCCGTCCGTAAACACAGATACGCAGTATTTT. Translating it yields CASTPSVNTDTQYF.

With respect to this clonotype: The conserved phenylalanine or tryptophan normally closing the CDR3 is absent here, so this likely arose from a read error. The chain combines TRBV2 with TRBJ1-2; D perhaps matches TRBD1 (6 bases). The CDR3 loop spans 12 amino acids. Trimming took off 8 bases at V and 5 bases at J, with 12 bases between the two ends. Germline CDR1 reads SNHLY; CDR2 reads FYNNEI. CDR3 in DNA: TGTGCCAGCGAAGGGGGAGTTTATGGCTACACCTAC. Amino acid sequence: CASEGGVYGYTY.

At least ten counts were recorded for this clonotype. Here the CDR3 DNA reads TGTGCCAGCAGTTACTCGGCGTTTCTCAATTCACCCCTCCACTTT. Translated, it gives CASSYSAFLNSPLHF. This sequence joins TRBV6-5 and TRBJ1-6; no firm D call. CDR3 length equals 15 residues. CDR1 is MNHEY and CDR2 is SVGAGI in the germline V gene. The V end lost 0 bases, the J end lost 7 bases, and 10 bases lay between the germline ends.

This clonotype has only a few counts. This sequence joins TRBV5-6 and TRBJ2-1; D remains unclear. The germline CDR1 and CDR2 sequences are SGHDT and YYEEEE. CDR3 size: 13 residues. V lost 4 bases to trimming and J lost 8 bases, with 13 bases between them. CDR3 DNA: TGTGCCAGCAGCAGGCAGGTCATGGATGAGCAGTTCTTC. This encodes CASSRQVMDEQFF.

This chain uses TRBV7-2 with TRBJ1-5; 7 bases fit TRBD1. Per the germline V gene, CDR1 is SGHTA and CDR2 is FQGNSA. The CDR3 spans 14 residues. Trimming cost V 5 bases and J 7 bases; bases outside gene matches: 8. The CDR3 loop is CASSRNQGEQPQHF. The CDR3 DNA follows: TGTGCCAGCAGCCGTAATCAGGGGGAGCAGCCCCAGCATTTT.

V is TRBV27 and J is TRBJ2-7, with TRBD1 identical over 7 bases. V lost 8 bases, J lost 6 bases, and 13 bases stayed unmatched. CDR1 and CDR2 (germline): MNHEY, SMNVEV (reference sequence). The CDR3 totals 14 residues. The CDR3 region is CASSKTQGIGEQYV. The DNA of the CDR3 is TGTGCCAGCTCAAAAACACAGGGGATCGGCGAGCAGTACGTC.

This clonotype has only a few counts. The chain is built from TRBV20-1 and TRBJ2-1, with 12 nucleotides matching TRBD2. V lost 3 bases to trimming and J lost 3 bases; unmatched junction nucleotides: 3. In germline, CDR1 is DFQATT, CDR2 SNEGSKA (reference sequence). This CDR3 spans 15 amino acids. The CDR3 DNA reads as TGCAGTGCTAGTGGACTAGCGGGGTTCTACAATGAGCAGTTCTTC. Encoded protein: CSASGLAGFYNEQFF.

There are many counts of this clonotype. V usage is TRBV15 and J usage is TRBJ2-4; D might be TRBD1 or TRBD2, each matching 5 bases. V shed 5 bases and J shed 8 bases, with 13 bases lying between them. This CDR3 comprises 13 residues. The germline V gene has CDR1 LNHNV and CDR2 YYDKDF (reference sequence). The CDR3 DNA is TGTGCCACCAGCCCTCGCCTGGGGGACATTCAGTACTTC. Translation gives CATSPRLGDIQYF. The full variable domain, rest sourced from reference TRBV15 and TRBJ2-4, is DAMVIQNPRYQVTQFGKPVTLSCSQTLNHNVMYWYQQKSSQAPKLLFHYYDKDFNNEADTPDNFQSRRPNTSFCFLDIRSPGLGDTAMYLCATSPRLGDIQYFGAGTRLSVL.

In this sample, this clonotype turned up many times. The chain is built from TRBV12-3 or TRBV12-4 and TRBJ1-2; 8 bases are a match to TRBD1. The CDR3 loop spans 13 amino acids. V lost 6 bases and J lost 7; bases outside the gene matches: 7. The CDR3 sequence: CASSKDRETGYTF. The CDR3 region has the DNA TGTGCCAGCAGCAAGGACAGGGAGACTGGCTACACCTTC.

V is TRBV5-5 and J is TRBJ1-3; D might be TRBD1 (5 bases). Germline V gives CDR1 SGHKS, CDR2 YYEKEE (reference sequence). Trimming cost V 0 bases and J 5 bases, with 12 bases left between them. The CDR3 totals 15 residues. The chain's CDR3 is CASSLGGDGRNTIYF. The CDR3 region has the DNA TGTGCCAGCAGCTTGGGAGGGGACGGGAGAAACACCATATATTTT.

This clonotype came up many times. The V and J genes are TRBV5-1 and TRBJ2-7; D gene uncertain. CDR3 size: 15 residues. Germline lookup yields CDR1 SGHRS and CDR2 YFSETQ. Trimming left V 2 bases short and J 2 bases short, with 14 bases between. The CDR3 DNA reads as TGCGCCAGCAGCTTCGGAGTCCTTCTACCCTACGAGCAGTACTTC. This encodes CASSFGVLLPYEQYF.

A few counts support this clonotype. This chain's CDR3 is CSARETLPAKNIQYF. DNA for the CDR3: TGCAGTGCTAGAGAGACCCTCCCAGCCAAAAACATTCAGTACTTC. The chain has TRBV20-1 and TRBJ2-4; no clear D. Germline V gene lookup returns CDR1 DFQATT and CDR2 SNEGSKA (reference sequence). V lost 0 bases to trimming and J lost 0 bases, with 9 bases between them. The CDR3 has 15 amino acids.